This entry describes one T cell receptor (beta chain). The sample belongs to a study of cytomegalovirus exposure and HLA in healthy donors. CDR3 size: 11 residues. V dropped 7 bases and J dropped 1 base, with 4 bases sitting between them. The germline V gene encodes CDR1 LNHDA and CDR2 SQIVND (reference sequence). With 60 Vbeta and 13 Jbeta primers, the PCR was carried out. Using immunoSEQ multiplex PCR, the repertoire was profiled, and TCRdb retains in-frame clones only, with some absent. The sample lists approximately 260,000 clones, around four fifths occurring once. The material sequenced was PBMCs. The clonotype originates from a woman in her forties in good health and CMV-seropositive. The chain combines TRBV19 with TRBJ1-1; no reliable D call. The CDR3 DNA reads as TGTGCCAGTACCCAGAACACTGAAGCTTTCTTT. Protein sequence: CASTQNTEAFF. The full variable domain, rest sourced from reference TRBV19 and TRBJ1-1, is DGGITQSPKYLFRKEGQNVTLSCEQNLNHDAMYWYRQDPGQGLRLIYYSQIVNDFQKGDIAEGYSVSREKKESFPLTVTSAQKNPTAFYLCASTQNTEAFFGQGTRLTVV.